One and the same sample provided the 13 T cell receptor beta chains below, sequenced in a study of Graves' ophthalmopathy and Graves' hyperthyroidism. Amplification of the TCR beta CDR3 regions used RNA transcripts (as template). Second-round multiplex PCR followed a first-round RT-PCR using HTBI primers. TCRdb analysed the multiplex PCR reads with MiXCR anew, one entry per CDR3 protein. The table includes about 620,000 distinct CDR3 sequences, about 20% detected once. Material: peripheral blood. The receptors stem from a woman under 30 with stable Graves' hyperthyroidism. Some clones in this sample may be carry-over from other donors' samples.

This clonotype was counted many times. The rearrangement uses TRBV9 and TRBJ2-2, with TRBD2 as a possible D gene (6 bases). Germline values: CDR1 SGDLS, CDR2 YYNGEE. Trimming cost V 4 bases and J 4 bases, with 14 bases left between them. The CDR3 has 15 amino acids. CDR3: CASSTRDSSTGELFF. In nucleotides, the CDR3 is TGTGCCAGCAGCACCCGGGACTCCTCCACCGGGGAGCTGTTTTTT.

This clonotype occurred many times. The chain employs TRBV20-1 and TRBJ2-7; TRBD2 matches at 8 bases. This CDR3 spans 14 amino acids. The germline V gene has CDR1 DFQATT and CDR2 SNEGSKA (reference sequence). V gave up 3 bases and J gave up 0 bases; unmatched junction bases: 4. CDR3 sequence (DNA): TGCAGTGCTAGTTACGCGGGGGGCTCCTACGAGCAGTACTTC. As protein: CSASYAGGSYEQYF.

J is TRBJ2-2 and V is TRBV2; TRBD1 is a possible D gene (6 bases). V was trimmed by 9 bases and J by 7 bases, leaving 12 bases between them. The CDR3 spans 12 residues. The germline CDR1 and CDR2 sequences are SNHLY and FYNNEI. This CDR3 reads CARQGLIGELFF. The CDR3 coding sequence is TGTGCCAGACAGGGTTTGATCGGGGAGCTGTTTTTT.

Many counts were recorded for this clonotype. J is TRBJ1-5 and V is TRBV11-2, with D hard to call. Trimming shortened V by 6 bases and J by 0 bases, and 12 bases separated the two germline ends. Germline CDR1 reads SGHAT; CDR2 reads FQNNGV. This CDR3 is built from 15 residues. The CDR3 coding sequence is TGTGCCAGCAGTAAAGACGGGAATAGCAATCAGCCCCAGCATTTT. Its protein is CASSKDGNSNQPQHF.

This clonotype has at least ten counts. The rearrangement uses TRBV20-1 and TRBJ1-1; the D gene is possibly TRBD1 (5 bases). CDR3 length: 11 residues. Germline V gives CDR1 DFQATT, CDR2 SNEGSKA (reference sequence). Trimming took 4 bases from V and 3 from J, leaving 6 bases between them. The CDR3 coding sequence is TGCAGTGCTAACAGGTACACTGAAGCTTTCTTT. It encodes CSANRYTEAFF.

This clonotype was found a few times. The chain links TRBV13 to TRBJ2-3, with 7 bases aligning to TRBD2. CDR3 size: 16 residues. Germline loops: CDR1 PRHDT, CDR2 FYEKMQ (reference sequence). The J segment lost 3 bases and the V segment lost 4 bases, leaving 10 bases of the junction unmatched. The CDR3 nucleotides read TGTGCCAGCAGCTCCCGGGCGGGGGAGCAGACAGATACGCAGTATTTT. Its protein product is CASSSRAGEQTDTQYF.

This clonotype was detected a few times. This sequence joins TRBV7-2 and TRBJ1-1; 7 nucleotides line up with TRBD1. Germline V gene data show CDR1 as SGHTA and CDR2 as FQGNSA. The trim removed 0 bases at V and 5 bases at J, leaving 9 bases unmatched. The CDR3 spans 16 residues. CDR3 nucleotides: TGTGCCAGCAGCTTAGCGTCAGGGGGATTTTGGACTGAAGCTTTCTTT. Its translation: CASSLASGGFWTEAFF.

Ten or more counts support this clonotype. V gene TRBV10-1 combines with J gene TRBJ2-7, with 10 bases fitting TRBD2. The CDR3 spans 12 residues. Per the germline V gene, CDR1 is WNHNN and CDR2 is SYGVQD (reference sequence). CDR3 loop: CAAGLADYEQYF. CDR3 in DNA: TGCGCGGCCGGACTAGCGGACTACGAGCAGTACTTC.

This clonotype has at least ten counts. V gene TRBV14 combines with J gene TRBJ2-5; D is unresolved. V lost 2 bases to trimming and J lost 5 bases, with 6 bases between them. This CDR3 has 12 amino acids. Per germline, CDR1 SGHDN and CDR2 FVKESK. Here the CDR3 DNA reads TGTGCCAGCAGCCAATCTTGGGAGACCCAGTACTTC. Translated, it gives CASSQSWETQYF.

This clonotype was seen repeatedly, ten times or more. The chain couples TRBV20-1 to TRBJ1-1; D possibly corresponds to TRBD1 (5 bases). CDR3 size: 12 residues. Between the trimmed V and J ends, which lost 3 bases and 7 bases, there was a span of 12 bases. The germline V gene encodes CDR1 DFQATT and CDR2 SNEGSKA (reference sequence). CDR3 residues: CSARPDRIEAFF. In DNA form, the CDR3 reads TGCAGTGCTAGGCCAGACAGAATTGAAGCTTTCTTT.

Only a few counts were recorded for this clonotype. The gene calls are TRBV6-5 and TRBJ2-2, with D hard to call. This CDR3 has 15 amino acids. Germline CDR1 and CDR2: MNHEY and SVGAGI. V was trimmed by 0 bases and J by 4 bases, leaving 9 bases between them. The CDR3 nucleotides are TGTGCCAGCAGTTACTCGCGGCATTCCACCGGGGAGCTGTTTTTT. This codes for CASSYSRHSTGELFF.

This clonotype was seen ten or more times. The chain recombines TRBV6-1 with TRBJ2-7, with D possibly called TRBD1 or TRBD2 (5 bases each). V lost 3 bases, J lost 4 bases, and 10 bases lay in between. Looked up from germline, CDR1 is MNHNS and CDR2 is SASEGT. The CDR3 covers 13 residues. The CDR3 DNA reads as TGTGCCAGCAGTGACTGGGACGGATACGAGCAGTACTTC. Protein: CASSDWDGYEQYF.

This clonotype was recorded at least ten times. The chain links TRBV5-1 to TRBJ2-7, with D hard to call. CDR1 is SGHRS and CDR2 is YFSETQ in the germline V gene. The ends were cut back, 0 bases at V and 6 bases at J, with 13 bases in the middle. The CDR3 is 14 amino acids. The DNA for the CDR3 is TGCGCCAGCAGCTTGGTAGTTATGGTCGGCGAGCAGTACTTC. Residues: CASSLVVMVGEQYF.